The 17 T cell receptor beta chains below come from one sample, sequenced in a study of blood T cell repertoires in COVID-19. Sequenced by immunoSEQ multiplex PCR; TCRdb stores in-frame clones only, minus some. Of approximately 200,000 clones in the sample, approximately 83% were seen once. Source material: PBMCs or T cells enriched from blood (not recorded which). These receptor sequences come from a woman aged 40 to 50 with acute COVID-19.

CDR3 loop: CASSQDRVGYTF. The CDR3 DNA reads TGTGCCAGCAGCCAAGACAGGGTTGGCTACACCTTC. V gene TRBV14 combines with J gene TRBJ1-2, with D possibly being TRBD1 (5 bases). Trimming took 0 bases from V and 7 from J, leaving 6 bases between them. Per the germline V gene, CDR1 is SGHDN and CDR2 is FVKESK. CDR3 size: 12 residues.

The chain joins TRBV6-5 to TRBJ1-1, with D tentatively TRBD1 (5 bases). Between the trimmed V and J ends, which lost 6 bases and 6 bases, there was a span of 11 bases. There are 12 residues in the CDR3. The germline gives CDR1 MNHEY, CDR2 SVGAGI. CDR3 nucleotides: TGTGCCAGCAGCCCAGGGCTTGCTGAAGCTTTCTTT. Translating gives CASSPGLAEAFF.

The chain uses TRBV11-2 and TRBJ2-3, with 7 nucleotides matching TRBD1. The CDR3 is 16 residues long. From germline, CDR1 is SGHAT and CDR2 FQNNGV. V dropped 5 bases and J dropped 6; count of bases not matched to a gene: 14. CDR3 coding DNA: TGTGCCAGCAGCCCTATAACCGGGACAGCCTCTGATACGCAGTATTTT. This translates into CASSPITGTASDTQYF.

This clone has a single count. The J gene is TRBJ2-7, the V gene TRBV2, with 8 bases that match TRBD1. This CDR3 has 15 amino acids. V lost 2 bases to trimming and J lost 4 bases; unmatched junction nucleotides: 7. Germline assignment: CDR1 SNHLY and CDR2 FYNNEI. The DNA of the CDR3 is TGTGCCAGCAGTGAAATCCAGGGGGCAGGGTACGAGCAGTACTTC. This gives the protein CASSEIQGAGYEQYF.

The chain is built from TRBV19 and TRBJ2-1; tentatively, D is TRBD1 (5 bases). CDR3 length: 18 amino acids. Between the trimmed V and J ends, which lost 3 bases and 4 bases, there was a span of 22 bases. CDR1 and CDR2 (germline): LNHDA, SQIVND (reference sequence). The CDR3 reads CASSIAGPRVGPYNEQFF. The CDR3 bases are TGTGCCAGTAGTATTGCCGGACCCAGGGTTGGACCTTACAATGAGCAGTTCTTC.

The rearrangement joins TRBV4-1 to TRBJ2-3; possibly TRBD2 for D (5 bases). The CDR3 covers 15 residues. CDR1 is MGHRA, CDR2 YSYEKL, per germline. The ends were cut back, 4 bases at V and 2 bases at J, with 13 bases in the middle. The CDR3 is CASSRTGLSTDTQYF. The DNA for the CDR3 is TGCGCCAGCAGCCGGACCGGACTTTCCACAGATACGCAGTATTTT.

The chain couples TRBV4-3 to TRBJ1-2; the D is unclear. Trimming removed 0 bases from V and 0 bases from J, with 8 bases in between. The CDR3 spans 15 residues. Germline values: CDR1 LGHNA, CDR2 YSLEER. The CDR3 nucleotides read TGCGCCAGCAGCCAAGATAACGAGCCTAACTATGGCTACACCTTC. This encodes CASSQDNEPNYGYTF.

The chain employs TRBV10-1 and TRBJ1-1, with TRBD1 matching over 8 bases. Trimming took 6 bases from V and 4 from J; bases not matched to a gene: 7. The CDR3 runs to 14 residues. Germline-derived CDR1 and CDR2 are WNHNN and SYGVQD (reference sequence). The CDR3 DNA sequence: TGCGCCAGCAGCCCAACGACAGGGGTCACTGAAGCTTTCTTT. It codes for CASSPTTGVTEAFF.

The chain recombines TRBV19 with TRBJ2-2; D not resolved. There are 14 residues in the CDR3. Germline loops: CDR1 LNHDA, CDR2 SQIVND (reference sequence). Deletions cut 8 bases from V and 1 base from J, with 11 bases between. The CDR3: CASRGGGNTGELFF. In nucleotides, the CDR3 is TGTGCCAGTCGCGGCGGCGGGAACACCGGGGAGCTGTTTTTT. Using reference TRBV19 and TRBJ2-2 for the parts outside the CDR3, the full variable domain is DGGITQSPKYLFRKEGQNVTLSCEQNLNHDAMYWYRQDPGQGLRLIYYSQIVNDFQKGDIAEGYSVSREKKESFPLTVTSAQKNPTAFYLCASRGGGNTGELFFGEGSRLTVL.

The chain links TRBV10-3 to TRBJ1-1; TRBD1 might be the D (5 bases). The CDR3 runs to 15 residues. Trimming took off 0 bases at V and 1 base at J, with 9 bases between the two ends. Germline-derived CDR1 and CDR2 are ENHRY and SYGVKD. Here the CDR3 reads CAISESGEGNTEAFF. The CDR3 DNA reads TGTGCCATCAGTGAGTCGGGGGAGGGGAACACTGAAGCTTTCTTT.

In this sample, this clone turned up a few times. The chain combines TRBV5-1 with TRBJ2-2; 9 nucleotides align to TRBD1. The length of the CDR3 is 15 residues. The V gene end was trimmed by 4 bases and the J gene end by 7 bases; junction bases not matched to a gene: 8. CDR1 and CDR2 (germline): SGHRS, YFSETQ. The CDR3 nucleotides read TGCGCCAGCAGCCCCCGGACAGGGGAGGGCGGGGAGCTGTTTTTT. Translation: CASSPRTGEGGELFF.

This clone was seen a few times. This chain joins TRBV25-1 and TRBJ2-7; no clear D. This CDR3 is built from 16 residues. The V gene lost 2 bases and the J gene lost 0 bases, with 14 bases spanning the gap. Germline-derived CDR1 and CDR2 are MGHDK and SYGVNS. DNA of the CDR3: TGTGCCAGCAGTGAAAAGATCCCAAGGAGCTCCTACGAGCAGTACTTC. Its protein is CASSEKIPRSSYEQYF.

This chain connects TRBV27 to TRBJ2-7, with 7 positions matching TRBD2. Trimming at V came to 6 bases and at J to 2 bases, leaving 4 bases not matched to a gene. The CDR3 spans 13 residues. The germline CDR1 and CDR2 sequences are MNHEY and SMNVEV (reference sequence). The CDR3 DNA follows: TGTGCCAGCAGGAGGGAGGGAACCTACGAGCAGTACTTC. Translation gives CASRREGTYEQYF.

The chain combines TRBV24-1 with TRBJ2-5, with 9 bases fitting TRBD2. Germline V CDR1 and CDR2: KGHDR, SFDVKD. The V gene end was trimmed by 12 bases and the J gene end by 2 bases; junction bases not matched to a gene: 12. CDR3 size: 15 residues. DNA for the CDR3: TGTGCCGCACCCACCGCGACTAGCGGACAAGAGACCCAGTACTTC. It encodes CAAPTATSGQETQYF.

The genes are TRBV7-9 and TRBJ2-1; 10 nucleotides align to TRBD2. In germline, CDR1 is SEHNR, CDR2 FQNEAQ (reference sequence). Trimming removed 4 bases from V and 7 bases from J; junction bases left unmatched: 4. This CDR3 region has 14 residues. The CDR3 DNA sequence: TGTGCCAGCAGCTCCCTGACTAGCGGGAATGAGCAGTTCTTC. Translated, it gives CASSSLTSGNEQFF. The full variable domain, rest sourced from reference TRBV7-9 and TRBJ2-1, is DTGVSQNPRHKITKRGQNVTFRCDPISEHNRLYWYRQTLGQGPEFLTYFQNEAQLEKSRLLSDRFSAERPKGSFSTLEIQRTEQGDSAMYLCASSSLTSGNEQFFGPGTRLTVL.

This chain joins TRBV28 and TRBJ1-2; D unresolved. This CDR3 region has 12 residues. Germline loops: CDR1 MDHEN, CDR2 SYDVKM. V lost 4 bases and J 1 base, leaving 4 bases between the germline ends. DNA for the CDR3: TGTGCCAGCAGTTCCTATAACTATGGCTACACCTTC. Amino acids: CASSSYNYGYTF.

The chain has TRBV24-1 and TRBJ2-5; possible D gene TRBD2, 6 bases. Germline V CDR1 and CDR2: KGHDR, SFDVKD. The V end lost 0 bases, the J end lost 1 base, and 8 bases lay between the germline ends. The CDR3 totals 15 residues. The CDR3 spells CATSDLRGIQETQYF. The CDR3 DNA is TGTGCCACCAGTGATTTGCGGGGGATCCAAGAGACCCAGTACTTC.